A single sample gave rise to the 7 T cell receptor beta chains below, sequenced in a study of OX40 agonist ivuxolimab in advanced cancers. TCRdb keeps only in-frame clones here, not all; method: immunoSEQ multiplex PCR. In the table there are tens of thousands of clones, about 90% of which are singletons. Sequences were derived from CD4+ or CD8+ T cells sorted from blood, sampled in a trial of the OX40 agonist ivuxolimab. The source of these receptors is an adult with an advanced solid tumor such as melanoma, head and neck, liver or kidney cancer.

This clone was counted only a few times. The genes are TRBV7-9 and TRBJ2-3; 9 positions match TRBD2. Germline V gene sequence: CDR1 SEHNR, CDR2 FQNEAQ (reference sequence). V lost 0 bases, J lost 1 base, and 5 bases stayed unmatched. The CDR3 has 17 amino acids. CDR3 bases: TGTGCCAGCAGCTTAGCGGGGACTAGCTGGGGCACAGATACGCAGTATTTT. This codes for CASSLAGTSWGTDTQYF.

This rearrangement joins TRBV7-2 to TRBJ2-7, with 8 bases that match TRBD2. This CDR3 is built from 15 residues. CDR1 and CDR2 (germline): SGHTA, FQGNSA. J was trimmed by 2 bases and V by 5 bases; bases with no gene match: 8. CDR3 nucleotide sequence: TGTGCCAGCAGCGAGACGTCGGGGGGGGCCTACGAGCAGTACTTC. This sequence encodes CASSETSGGAYEQYF.

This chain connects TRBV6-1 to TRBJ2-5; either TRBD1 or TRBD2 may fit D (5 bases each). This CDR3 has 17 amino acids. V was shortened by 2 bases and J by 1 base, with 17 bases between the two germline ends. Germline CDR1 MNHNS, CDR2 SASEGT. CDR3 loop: CASSEPEGRRIQETQYF. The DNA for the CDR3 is TGTGCCAGCAGTGAACCCGAGGGGCGGAGAATCCAAGAGACCCAGTACTTC.

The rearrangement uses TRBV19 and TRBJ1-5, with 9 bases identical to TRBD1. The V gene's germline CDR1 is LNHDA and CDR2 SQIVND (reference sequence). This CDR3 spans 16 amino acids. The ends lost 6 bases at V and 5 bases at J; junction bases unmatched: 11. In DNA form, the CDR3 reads TGTGCCAGTAGGGTAACCGGGACAGGGAACGATCAGCCCCAGCATTTT. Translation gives CASRVTGTGNDQPQHF.

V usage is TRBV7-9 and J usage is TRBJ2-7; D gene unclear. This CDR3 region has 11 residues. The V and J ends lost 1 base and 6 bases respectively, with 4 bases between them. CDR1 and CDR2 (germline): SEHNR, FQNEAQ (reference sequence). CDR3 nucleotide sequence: TGTGCCAGCAGCTTAGAGCGCGAGCAGTACTTC. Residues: CASSLEREQYF.

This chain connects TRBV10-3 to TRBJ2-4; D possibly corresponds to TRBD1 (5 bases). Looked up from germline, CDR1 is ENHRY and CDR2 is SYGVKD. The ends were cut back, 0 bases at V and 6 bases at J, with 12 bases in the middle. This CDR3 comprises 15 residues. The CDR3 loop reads CAISESDDTGNIQYF. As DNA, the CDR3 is TGTGCCATCAGTGAGTCGGATGACACAGGAAACATTCAGTACTTC.

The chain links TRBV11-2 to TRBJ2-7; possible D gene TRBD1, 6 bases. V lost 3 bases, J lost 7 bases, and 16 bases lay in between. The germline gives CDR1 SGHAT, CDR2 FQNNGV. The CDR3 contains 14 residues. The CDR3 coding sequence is TGTGCCAGCAGCTTTATATTGACAGGCTCTGAGCAGTACTTC. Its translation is CASSFILTGSEQYF. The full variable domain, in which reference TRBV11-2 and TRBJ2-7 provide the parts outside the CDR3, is EAGVAQSPRYKIIEKRQSVAFWCNPISGHATLYWYQQILGQGPKLLIQFQNNGVVDDSQLPKDRFSAERLKGVDSTLKIQPAKLEDSAVYLCASSFILTGSEQYFGPGTRLTVT.